This T cell receptor beta chain was sequenced for a study of blood T cell repertoires in COVID-19. For the study at large: Material from acute and convalescent COVID-19 was sourced from the United States, Italy and Spain. The cDNA or gDNA used as material had been derived from T cells, B-cell-depleted T cells, or PBMCs.

Profiling relied on immunoSEQ multiplex PCR, and the TCRdb table lists in-frame clones only, not all of them. The profile shows 150,000 to 200,000 clones, approximately 80% of them singletons. The V gene's germline CDR1 is SGHNT and CDR2 YYREEE (reference sequence). This CDR3 is 13 amino acids long. Trimming pared 2 bases from V and 6 bases from J, leaving 8 bases between. Participants came from some 23 US areas, aged about 18 to 95 years. Allocation to cohorts depended on clinical history reported by the participants. Sequenced: PBMCs or T cells enriched from blood (not recorded which). V gene TRBV5-4 combines with J gene TRBJ2-2, with unresolved D. The TCR comes from a woman in her 50s who had recovered from COVID-19. CDR3 protein: CASSLSLAGELFF. The CDR3 DNA sequence: TGTGCCAGCAGCTTATCCCTCGCCGGGGAGCTGTTTTTT.